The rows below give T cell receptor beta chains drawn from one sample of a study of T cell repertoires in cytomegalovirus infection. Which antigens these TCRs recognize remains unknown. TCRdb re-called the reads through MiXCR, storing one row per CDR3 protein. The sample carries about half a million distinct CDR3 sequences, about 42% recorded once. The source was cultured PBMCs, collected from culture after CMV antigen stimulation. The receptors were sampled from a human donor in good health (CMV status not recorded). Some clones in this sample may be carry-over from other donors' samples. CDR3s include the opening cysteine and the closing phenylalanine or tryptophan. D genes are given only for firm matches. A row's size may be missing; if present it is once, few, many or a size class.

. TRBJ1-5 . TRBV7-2 CASSLNTEQPQQF TGTGCCAGCAGCTTAAATACGGAGCAGCCCCAGCAGTTT
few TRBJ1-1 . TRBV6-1 CASSELVLRSTEAFF TGTGCCAGCAGTGAATTAGTTTTGAGGAGCACTGAAGCTTTCTTT
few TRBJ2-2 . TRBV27 CASKQGMVNTGELFF TGTGCCAGCAAGCAGGGGATGGTTAACACCGGGGAGCTGTTTTTT
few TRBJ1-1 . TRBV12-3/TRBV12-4 CASSWHRGWNTEAFF TGTGCCAGCAGTTGGCATAGGGGATGGAACACTGAAGCTTTCTTT
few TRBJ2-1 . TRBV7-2 CASSLFSVGNEQFF TGTGCCAGCAGCTTATTTTCAGTTGGGAATGAGCAGTTCTTC
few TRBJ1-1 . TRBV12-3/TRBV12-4 CASSLSGGRTEAFF TGTGCCAGCAGTTTAAGCGGGGGGCGAACTGAAGCTTTCTTT
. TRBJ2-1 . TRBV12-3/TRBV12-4 CASSLAPWDYNEQFF TGTGCCAGCAGTTTAGCGCCCTGGGATTACAATGAGCAGTTCTTC
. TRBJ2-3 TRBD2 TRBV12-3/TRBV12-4 CASSRTSGAGTDTQYF TGTGCCAGCAGCAGGACTAGCGGGGCTGGCACAGATACGCAGTATTTT
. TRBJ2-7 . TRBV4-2 CASSQEDRTYEQYF TGTGCCAGCAGCCAAGAAGACAGAACCTACGAGCAGTACTTC
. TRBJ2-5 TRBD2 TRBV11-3 CASSLGGTSSPRQETQYF TGTGCCAGCAGCTTAGGCGGGACTAGCTCTCCACGACAAGAGACCCAGTACTTC
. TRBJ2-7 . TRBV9 CASSTAPSGYEQYF TGTGCCAGCAGCACGGCCCCCTCGGGTTACGAGCAGTACTTC
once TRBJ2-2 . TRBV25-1 CASPVSDRRNTGELFF TGTGCCAGCCCCGTCTCCGACAGGCGAAACACCGGGGAGCTGTTTTTT
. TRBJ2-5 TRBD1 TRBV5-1 CASSLVPGGNLQETQYF TGCGCCAGCAGCTTGGTGCCAGGGGGAAACTTACAAGAGACCCAGTACTTC
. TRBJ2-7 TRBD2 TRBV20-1 CSAGSGRAYEQYF TGCAGTGCTGGTAGCGGGAGGGCCTACGAGCAGTACTTC
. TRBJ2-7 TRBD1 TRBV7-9 CASSLAFRTGSYEQYF TGTGCCAGCAGCTTAGCGTTCCGGACAGGGTCCTACGAGCAGTACTTC
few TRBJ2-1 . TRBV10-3 CATQGPYNEQFF TGTGCCACCCAGGGCCCCTACAATGAGCAGTTCTTC
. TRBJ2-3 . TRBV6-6 CASSYPSRSTDTQYF TGTGCCAGCAGTTACCCCTCACGGAGCACAGATACGCAGTATTTT
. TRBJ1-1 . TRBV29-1 CSVEVTYTEAFF TGCAGCGTTGAAGTTACGTACACTGAAGCTTTCTTT
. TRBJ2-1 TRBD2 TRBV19 CASARYGTSGDEQFF TGTGCCAGTGCAAGATACGGGACTAGTGGGGATGAGCAGTTCTTC
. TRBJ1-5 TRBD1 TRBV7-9 CASSGTGWDQPQHF TGTGCCAGCAGCGGGACAGGGTGGGATCAGCCCCAGCATTTT
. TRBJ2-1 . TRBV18 CASSPGEVSNEQFF TGTGCCAGCTCACCAGGGGAGGTCTCCAATGAGCAGTTCTTC
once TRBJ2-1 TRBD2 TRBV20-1 CSGGDWRYNEQFF TGCAGCGGGGGGGACTGGAGATACAATGAGCAGTTCTTC
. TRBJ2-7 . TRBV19 CASSYTGPPYEQYF TGTGCCAGTAGCTACACCGGGCCCCCCTACGAGCAGTACTTC
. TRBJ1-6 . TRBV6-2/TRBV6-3 CASMLGADSPLHF TGTGCCAGCATGCTAGGGGCAGATTCACCCCTCCACTTT
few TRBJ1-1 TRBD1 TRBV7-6 CASSFQAQGGNMNTEAFF TGTGCCAGCTCCTTTCAGGCACAGGGGGGGAACATGAACACTGAAGCTTTCTTT
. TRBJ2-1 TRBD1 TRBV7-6 CASRGQGGNEQFF TGTGCCTCTAGGGGACAGGGTGGGAATGAGCAGTTCTTC
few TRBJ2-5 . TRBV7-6 CASSKPDGETQYF TGTGCCAGCAGCAAACCAGACGGAGAGACCCAGTACTTC
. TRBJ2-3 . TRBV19 CASSIMASTDTQYF TGTGCCAGTAGTATAATGGCCTCTACAGATACGCAGTATTTT
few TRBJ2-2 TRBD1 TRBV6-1 CASSHWTGNTGELFF TGTGCCAGCAGTCACTGGACAGGGAACACCGGGGAGCTGTTTTTT
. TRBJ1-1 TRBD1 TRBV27 CASSLFGQGNTEAFF TGTGCCAGCAGTTTATTCGGACAGGGGAACACTGAAGCTTTCTTT
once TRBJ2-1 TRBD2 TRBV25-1 CASSSREVNNEQFF TGTGCCAGCAGTTCCCGGGAGGTCAACAATGAGCAGTTCTTC
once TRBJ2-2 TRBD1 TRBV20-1 CSAGDRGSAGELFF TGCAGTGCGGGGGACAGGGGATCTGCCGGGGAGCTGTTTTTT
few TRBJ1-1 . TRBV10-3 CAISVQGSTEAFF TGTGCCATCAGTGTGCAAGGATCCACTGAAGCTTTCTTT
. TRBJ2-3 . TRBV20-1 CSARDPWYPTDTQYF TGCAGTGCGCGAGACCCTTGGTACCCCACAGATACGCAGTATTTT
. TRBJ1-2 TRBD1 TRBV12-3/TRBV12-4 CASSRGQAESYTF TGTGCCAGCAGCCGAGGACAGGCTGAGAGCTACACCTTC
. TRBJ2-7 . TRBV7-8 CASSLFRGVAYEQYF TGTGCCAGCAGCTTATTCAGGGGTGTTGCCTACGAGCAGTACTTC
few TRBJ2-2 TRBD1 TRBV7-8 CASTTRGQGKSAGELFF TGTGCCAGCACCACTAGGGGACAGGGGAAATCGGCCGGGGAGCTGTTTTTT
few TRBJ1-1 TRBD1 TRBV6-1 CASNPWTGKEAFF TGTGCCAGCAACCCTTGGACAGGGAAGGAAGCTTTCTTT
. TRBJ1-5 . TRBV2 CASRQGGHQPQHF TGTGCCAGCAGACAGGGTGGGCATCAGCCCCAGCATTTT
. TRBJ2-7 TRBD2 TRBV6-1 CASSADPSGGREQYF TGTGCCAGCAGTGCGGATCCAAGCGGGGGACGCGAGCAGTACTTC
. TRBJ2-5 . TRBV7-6 CASSEIGWTASRQETQYF TGTGCCAGCAGCGAAATTGGTTGGACAGCCTCGAGGCAAGAGACCCAGTACTTC
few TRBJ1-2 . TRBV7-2 CASSMSTGRPAVYGYTF TGTGCCAGCAGCATGTCGACAGGACGGCCCGCAGTCTATGGCTACACCTTC
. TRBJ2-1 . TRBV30 CAWSGSPPSSYNEQFF TGTGCCTGGAGCGGGAGCCCTCCGAGCTCCTACAATGAGCAGTTCTTC
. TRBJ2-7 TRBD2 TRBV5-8 CASPSGTRNRVYEQYF TGTGCCAGCCCCTCCGGGACTAGAAATCGGGTTTACGAGCAGTACTTC
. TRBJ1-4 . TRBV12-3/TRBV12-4 CASSSQAGATNEKLFF TGTGCCAGCAGTTCTCAGGCAGGGGCAACTAATGAAAAACTGTTTTTT
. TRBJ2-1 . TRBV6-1 CASSDTHPYNEQFF TGTGCCAGCAGTGACACACACCCCTACAATGAGCAGTTCTTC
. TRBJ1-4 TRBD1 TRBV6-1 CASSERGQDLLGTNEKLFF TGTGCCAGCAGTGAAAGGGGACAGGACCTCTTGGGGACTAATGAAAAACTGTTTTTT
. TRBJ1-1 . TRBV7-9 CASSPTSGWNTEAFF TGTGCCAGCAGTCCCACCTCGGGGTGGAACACTGAAGCTTTCTTT
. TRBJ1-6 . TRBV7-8 CASSLSYQNSPLHF TGTGCCAGCAGCTTATCGTACCAGAATTCACCCCTCCACTTT
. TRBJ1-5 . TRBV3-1 CASSQGDRFNQPQHF TGTGCCAGCAGCCAGGGCGATAGGTTCAATCAGCCCCAGCATTTT
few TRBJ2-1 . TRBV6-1 CASSERVSAYNEQFF TGTGCCAGCAGTGAACGGGTTAGCGCCTACAATGAGCAGTTCTTC
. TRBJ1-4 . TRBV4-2 CASSQVQEPINEKLFF TGTGCCAGCAGCCAAGTACAGGAACCAATTAATGAAAAACTGTTTTTT
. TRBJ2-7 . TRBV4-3 CASSRDLRYEQYF TGCGCCAGCAGCCGGGACCTGCGGTACGAGCAGTACTTC
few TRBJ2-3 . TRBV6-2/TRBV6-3 CASSYGGAATDTQYF TGTGCCAGCAGTTACGGCGGGGCGGCCACAGATACGCAGTATTTT
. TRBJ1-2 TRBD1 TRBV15 CATSRDRVEVGGYTF TGTGCCACCAGCAGGGACAGGGTAGAAGTCGGTGGCTACACCTTC